A few counts support the clone carrying this T cell receptor beta chain. The antigen remains undetermined. This specimen comes from a study of response to subunit inactivated influenza vaccine. Notes on the study in general: Few new T cells, the authors suggested, are recruited by each seasonal influenza vaccination.

TCRdb re-called the RT-PCR reads through MiXCR, storing one row per CDR3 protein. In the table there are roughly 700,000 distinct CDR3 sequences, around 13% of which are singletons. V gave up 0 bases and J gave up 0 bases, with 12 bases separating them. Germline CDR1 and CDR2: MRHNA and SNTAGT. CDR3 length: 17 amino acids. The material sequenced was PBMCs from blood, taken 14 days before vaccination. The sequence was collected from a middle-aged man who received an inactivated influenza vaccine. V is TRBV6-4 and J is TRBJ2-1; D not resolved. Here the CDR3 reads CASSDSWTPSSYNEQFF. The CDR3 region has the DNA TGTGCCAGCAGTGACTCATGGACCCCCAGCTCCTACAATGAGCAGTTCTTC.